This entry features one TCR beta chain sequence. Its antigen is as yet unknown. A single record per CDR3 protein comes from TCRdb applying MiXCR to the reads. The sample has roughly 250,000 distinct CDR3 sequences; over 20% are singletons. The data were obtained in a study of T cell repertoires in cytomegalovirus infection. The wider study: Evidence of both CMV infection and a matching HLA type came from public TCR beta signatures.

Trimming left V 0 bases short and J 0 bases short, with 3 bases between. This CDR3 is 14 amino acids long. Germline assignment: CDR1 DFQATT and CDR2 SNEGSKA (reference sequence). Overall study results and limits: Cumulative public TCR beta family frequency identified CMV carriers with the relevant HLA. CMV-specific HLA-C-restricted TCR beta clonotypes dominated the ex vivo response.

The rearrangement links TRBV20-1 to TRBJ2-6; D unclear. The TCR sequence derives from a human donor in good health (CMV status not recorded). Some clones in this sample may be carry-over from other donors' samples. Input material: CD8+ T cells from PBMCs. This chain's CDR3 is CSARDHSGANVLTF. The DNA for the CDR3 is TGCAGTGCTAGAGATCACTCTGGGGCCAACGTCCTGACTTTC.